Following are 3 T cell receptor beta chains from one sample sequenced in a study of OX40 agonist ivuxolimab in advanced cancers. Data came from immunoSEQ multiplex PCR; TCRdb stores just in-frame clones and leaves some out. The table lists tens of thousands of clones, around 89% of them singletons, with more than 0.45% in the top ten. Sequenced here: CD4+ or CD8+ T cells sorted from blood, sampled in a trial of the OX40 agonist ivuxolimab. These receptor sequences come from an adult with an advanced solid tumor such as melanoma, head and neck, liver or kidney cancer.

This rearrangement joins TRBV11-2 to TRBJ1-2; D possibly corresponds to TRBD1 (6 bases). The CDR3 runs 12 residues. The V end was cut by 5 bases, the J end by 8 bases, with 12 bases between. Germline assignment: CDR1 SGHAT and CDR2 FQNNGV. The CDR3 region has the DNA TGTGCCAGCAGCCAACAGGGAGGAGGCTACACCTTC. Its protein product is CASSQQGGGYTF.

The chain combines TRBV7-2 with TRBJ2-1, with 7 bases aligning to TRBD2. The CDR3 runs 17 residues. Looked up from germline, CDR1 is SGHTA and CDR2 is FQGNSA. V trimming: 1 base; J trimming: 8 bases; junction bases outside the gene matches: 14. CDR3 bases: TGTGCCAGCAGCTTAGTAGCGGGCCTGGGCCCGGGGGATGAGCAGTTCTTC. Its translation is CASSLVAGLGPGDEQFF.

The rearrangement uses TRBV11-2 and TRBJ2-7, with 8 nucleotides matching TRBD1. CDR1 and CDR2 (germline): SGHAT, FQNNGV. The CDR3 sequence is 13 residues long. Losses at the gene ends were 3 bases for V and 6 bases for J; bases not matched to a gene: 4. DNA for the CDR3: TGTGCCAGCAGCTTGGACAGGGTTGGCGAGCAGTACTTC. Its protein product is CASSLDRVGEQYF.